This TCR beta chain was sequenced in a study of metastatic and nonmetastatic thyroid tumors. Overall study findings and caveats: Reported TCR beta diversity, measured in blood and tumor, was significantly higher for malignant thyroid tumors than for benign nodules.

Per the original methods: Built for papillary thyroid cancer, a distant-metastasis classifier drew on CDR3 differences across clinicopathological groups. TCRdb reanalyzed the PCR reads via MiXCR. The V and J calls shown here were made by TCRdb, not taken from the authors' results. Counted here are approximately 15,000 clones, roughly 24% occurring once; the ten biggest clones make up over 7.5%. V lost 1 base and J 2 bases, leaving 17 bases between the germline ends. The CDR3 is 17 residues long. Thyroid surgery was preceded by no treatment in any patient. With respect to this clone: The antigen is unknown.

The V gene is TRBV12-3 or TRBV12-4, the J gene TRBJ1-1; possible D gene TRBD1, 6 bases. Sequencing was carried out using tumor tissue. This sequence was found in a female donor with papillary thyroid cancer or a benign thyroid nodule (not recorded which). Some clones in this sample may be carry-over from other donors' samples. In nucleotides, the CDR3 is TGTGCCAGCAGTTTAGAGGTGGGGGGACACCGTAACACTGAAGCTTTCTTT. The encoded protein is CASSLEVGGHRNTEAFF.